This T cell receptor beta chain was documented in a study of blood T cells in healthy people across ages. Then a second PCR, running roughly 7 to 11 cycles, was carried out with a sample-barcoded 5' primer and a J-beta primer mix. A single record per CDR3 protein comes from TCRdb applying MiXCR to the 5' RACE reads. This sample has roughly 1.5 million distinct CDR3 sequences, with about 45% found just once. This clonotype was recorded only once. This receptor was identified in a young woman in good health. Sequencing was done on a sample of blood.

CDR3 in amino acids: CSASQPRHAGATREKLFF. CDR3 bases: TGCAGTGCTAGCCAACCTAGACATGCTGGGGCGACGCGTGAAAAACTGTTTTTT. The chain employs TRBV20-1 and TRBJ1-4, with D possibly TRBD1 on 5 matching bases. V gave up 3 bases and J gave up 7 bases, with 27 bases separating them. The germline gives CDR1 DFQATT, CDR2 SNEGSKA (reference sequence). This CDR3 has 18 amino acids.